This T cell receptor beta chain was profiled in a study of T cells in Graves' hyperthyroidism and ophthalmopathy (dated by TCRdb to about 2019). Some background on the complete study: Peripheral blood was collected at initial diagnosis, before any treatment. To identify distinguishing TCR V-J signatures, a discovery cohort of 100 or so patients was used, comprising 40 to 45 with Graves' ophthalmopathy and 57 with stable Graves' hyperthyroidism. Whether ophthalmopathy could be predicted prospectively was tested in an independent validation cohort made up of about 18 hyperthyroidism patients plus 17 patients who later progressed to ophthalmopathy. The approximately 98 discovery patients were randomly divided into training and test sets at a 7:3 ratio. Thyroid tissue and blood T-cell repertoires from several Graves' hyperthyroidism patients were also compared in the study. Once sampling was done, hyperthyroidism patients were given methimazole at a starting dose of 30 mg daily, whereas ophthalmopathy patients were given high-dose intravenous methylprednisolone. TCR Vbeta CDR3 sequencing of roughly 140 peripheral blood samples (over 40 ophthalmopathy, about 80 hyperthyroidism and roughly 17 progressor patients) is reported in the paper.

There are many counts of this clonotype. Its specific antigen is unknown. Per-base qualities were not stored, and no clone one base away is much larger. On the study overall, not on this receptor specifically: Most expanded thyroid clonotypes (frequency above 0.001) were also detected in blood, suggesting blood repertoires may reflect thyroid immune responses. No statistical method was used to fix the sample size in advance, and group allocation was not hidden from the investigators. A 13 V-J signature model separated ophthalmopathy from stable hyperthyroidism, with around 90% sensitivity and about 81% specificity in cross-validation and 80%/75% in testing. In validation, the model predicted progression to ophthalmopathy with 60% to 71% sensitivity and 72.22% specificity, a median of around six months before onset.

Amplification of TCR beta CDR3 regions was carried out from RNA transcripts. A first-round RT-PCR of the TCR CDR3 used the HTBI primer set with the Qiagen OneStep RT-PCR kit. A second multiplex PCR round built the libraries, followed by size selection and purification. Libraries were sequenced paired-end with 100 bp reads on an Illumina HiSeq2000. For the original study's pipeline: SOAPnuke was used to process the raw data, with reads discarded if the reads contained adapters or uncalled bases, had a mean Phred below 15, or lacked an exact constant-primer or identifier match. High-quality paired reads were merged using COPE v1.2.5, and each unique nucleotide sequence was defined as a clonotype. Clonotypes were aligned to IMGT TRBV, TRBD and TRBJ reference segments using MiTCR v1.1. Analysis was restricted to V-J combinations with a frequency above 0.0001, which covered 99.2% of repertoires. The TCS score was defined as F50 (clonal expansion) divided by E x V (chaos), with BLOSUM62-based TCRdist calculated between CDR3 peptides within each V-J. Welch's t-statistics and random forest reduced 500 to 650 V-J features to 13, which were used in a naive Bayes classifier (R e1071). In TCRdb, the public reads were trimmed at Q25 with fastp and aligned with MiXCR, with productive beta chains retained. CDR3 protein sequences are deduplicated, and each keeps its most common genes and DNA. The V and J calls follow TCRdb's processing rather than the paper's. This sample holds about 52,000 distinct CDR3 sequences; around half were observed only once. The ten most abundant clones make up roughly a tenth of the sample.

In the ophthalmopathy patients, disease was moderately to severely active, with a Clinical Activity Score of 3 or more, a NOSPECS grade of 4 or more, and a duration of less than 3 months. Patients with uncontrolled infections, other autoimmune diseases, pregnancy or lactation were excluded. Diagnoses were established on the basis of clinical symptoms, serum thyroxine and TRAb, thyroid ultrasound, and orbital computed tomography. PBMCs were isolated from 10 ml of fresh peripheral blood by Ficoll-Paque density gradient centrifugation. Total RNA was extracted with Trizol reagent, and quality was checked on an Agilent 2100 Bioanalyzer. This sequence originates from a woman aged 50 to 60 with Graves' ophthalmopathy. Sequencing used blood.

CDR3 region: CASSPGRQGNQPQHF. The nucleotide sequence reads as follows: TGTGCCAGCAGTCCCGGGAGGCAGGGCAATCAGCCCCAGCATTTT. The rearrangement joined TRBV12-3 or TRBV12-4 to TRBJ1-5; no confident D gene assignment can be made. The CDR3 contains 15 residues, cysteine and phenylalanine counted. The retained sequence is limited to the CDR3, 45 bases, with the frame set at the first base. V is reduced by 5 bases and J by 2 bases, leaving a spacing of 13 bases between them.